This TCR beta chain was retrieved from a study of beta chain features in type 1 diabetes. Overall study context: On cell yields, gender and age, patients and healthy donors were similar. General study results and limits: There were fewer insertions and more deletions at the VDJ junctions of type 1 diabetes patients.

The study reverse transcribed the entire isolated RNA, so it sequenced expressed TCRB transcripts. Reads from naive, central memory and regulatory T cell samples averaged approximately 3.4 million. Profiled with immunoSEQ multiplex PCR; TCRdb holds only in-frame clones, not every one. The repertoire consists of 860,000 or so clones, with about a sixth occurring once and the leading ten covering roughly 0.025%. The CDR3 consists of 15 residues. Trimming pared 3 bases from V and 2 bases from J, leaving 11 bases between. The V gene's germline CDR1 is MDHEN and CDR2 SYDVKM. The table lists this clone with a few counts. Its antigen remains unidentified. Via CD45RO/CCR7/CD25/CD127/CD95/CD27, cells of the CD4+ naive, central memory, regulatory and stem cell-like memory subsets were sorted.

The sample taken for sequencing was naive CD4+ T cells from blood. This chain connects TRBV28 to TRBJ1-5, with D perhaps matching TRBD1 (5 bases). This TCR was sampled from a woman in her late teens or twenties in good health. DNA of the CDR3: TGTGCCAGCAGTTTCGACAGTCGAGGCAATCAGCCCCAGCATTTT. It specifies CASSFDSRGNQPQHF.